Below, 19 T cell receptor beta chains from the same sample are listed, as sequenced in a study of cytomegalovirus exposure and HLA in healthy donors. PCR was performed using 60 Vbeta and 13 Jbeta primers. Only in-frame clones appear in the TCRdb table, and some are missing; sequencing was by immunoSEQ multiplex PCR. The table lists some 190,000 clones, around 80% of them singletons. Sequenced input: PBMCs. These receptors all stem from a woman in her thirties or forties in good health and CMV-seronegative.

The rearrangement joins TRBV29-1 to TRBJ2-2; weak D call: TRBD1 (6 bases). V gave up 3 bases and J gave up 2 bases, with 16 bases separating them. The CDR3 length is 16 residues. Germline CDR1 SQVTM, CDR2 ANQGSEA. The CDR3 DNA follows: TGCAGCGTTGACCCTTCCGGGACAAGAAACACCGGGGAGCTGTTTTTT. It is translated as CSVDPSGTRNTGELFF.

V is TRBV9 and J is TRBJ2-7, with 9 bases aligning to TRBD2. This CDR3 contains 14 residues. The junction had 1 base not matched to a gene; V was cut back by 0 bases and J by 3 bases. Germline CDR1 SGDLS, CDR2 YYNGEE. The CDR3 region is CASSVGREGYEQYF. In DNA, the CDR3 is TGTGCCAGCAGCGTAGGGCGGGAGGGCTACGAGCAGTACTTC.

The chain employs TRBV30 and TRBJ2-5; D remains unclear. The CDR3 consists of 12 residues. Germline V gene sequence: CDR1 GTSNPN, CDR2 SVGIG (reference sequence). Trimming stripped 1 base from V and 4 bases from J, with 7 bases between. The CDR3 loop is CAWSGGGETQYF. The CDR3 nucleotides read TGTGCCTGGAGTGGCGGCGGAGAGACCCAGTACTTC.

CDR3 in DNA: TGTGCCAGCAGCTATGGCGCAGGGAACCCCAGCGAGCAGTTCTTC. Amino acid sequence: CASSYGAGNPSEQFF. This chain joins TRBV11-2 and TRBJ2-1; D is perhaps TRBD1 (5 bases). Germline V gene sequence: CDR1 SGHAT, CDR2 FQNNGV. CDR3 length: 15 amino acids. V dropped 4 bases and J dropped 10 bases, with 20 bases sitting between them.

The gene calls are TRBV25-1 and TRBJ1-1; D uncertain. Germline V gene lookup returns CDR1 MGHDK and CDR2 SYGVNS. V shed 3 bases and J shed 5 bases, with 10 bases lying between them. There are 13 residues in the CDR3. The CDR3 DNA is TGTGCCAGCAGTGAGGAGTATTGGACTGAAGCTTTCTTT. This gives the protein CASSEEYWTEAFF.

This clone was seen a handful of times. The gene calls are TRBV7-8 and TRBJ1-5, with D possibly TRBD1 on 6 matching bases. The CDR3 is 15 residues long. V lost 6 bases to trimming and J lost 1 base, with 13 bases between them. Germline values: CDR1 SGHVS, CDR2 FQNEAQ. The CDR3: CASRSDRSSNQPQHF. The CDR3 coding sequence is TGTGCCAGCAGATCAGACAGGTCGAGCAATCAGCCCCAGCATTTT.

This sequence joins TRBV30 and TRBJ2-7; 8 bases agree with TRBD2. Trimming removed 2 bases from V and 4 bases from J; junction bases left unmatched: 7. Germline V CDR1 and CDR2: GTSNPN, SVGIG (reference sequence). The CDR3 is 14 amino acids. The CDR3 DNA sequence: TGTGCCTGGAGTCGACCGGGACTAGAATACGAGCAGTACTTC. Translating gives CAWSRPGLEYEQYF.

This rearrangement joins TRBV10-3 to TRBJ2-7; a weak D match, TRBD1 (6 bases). V lost 2 bases, J lost 6 bases, and 20 bases lay in between. This CDR3 has 16 residues. CDR1 and CDR2 from the germline V gene are ENHRY and SYGVKD. The CDR3 coding sequence is TGTGCCATCAGTGAGACGGGGCAGGGGACGTTAAGCGAGCAGTACTTC. It encodes CAISETGQGTLSEQYF.

V is TRBV7-8 and J is TRBJ2-1; D ambiguous. Deletions cut 5 bases from V and 2 bases from J, with 4 bases between. Germline CDR1 is SGHVS and CDR2 is FQNEAQ. The CDR3 extends over 12 amino acids. This chain's CDR3 is CASSDTYNEQFF. CDR3 sequence (DNA): TGTGCCAGCAGCGACACCTACAATGAGCAGTTCTTC.

The V and J genes are TRBV5-1 and TRBJ1-2, with D possibly matching TRBD1 (5 bases). The CDR3 sequence is 13 residues long. Trimming removed 7 bases at V and 8 bases at J, with 18 bases between. Germline V CDR1 and CDR2: SGHRS, YFSETQ. This CDR3 reads CASRSIQVDGYTF. The CDR3 DNA reads as TGCGCCAGCCGCTCTATACAGGTGGACGGCTACACCTTC. Filled out from reference TRBV5-1 and TRBJ1-2, the complete variable domain reads KAGVTQTPRYLIKTRGQQVTLSCSPISGHRSVSWYQQTPGQGLQFLFEYFSETQRNKGNFPGRFSGRQFSNSRSEMNVSTLELGDSALYLCASRSIQVDGYTFGSGTRLTVV.

This clone has a handful of counts. V gene TRBV10-3 combines with J gene TRBJ1-5; 8 nucleotides line up with TRBD1. The CDR3 has 15 residues. The germline V gene encodes CDR1 ENHRY and CDR2 SYGVKD. With 0 bases clipped from V and 6 bases from J, the junction kept 4 bases outside the gene matches. The CDR3, as DNA: TGTGCCATCAGTGAGTCAGGCCAGGGGGCTCAGCCCCAGCATTTT. Translating gives CAISESGQGAQPQHF.

The chain combines TRBV5-1 with TRBJ2-3, with 8 bases identical to TRBD1. Germline CDR1 reads SGHRS; CDR2 reads YFSETQ. The CDR3 spans 15 residues. V dropped 4 bases and J dropped 0; count of bases not matched to a gene: 4. In DNA, the CDR3 is TGCGCCAGCAGCCCCCGGACAGGGAGCACAGATACGCAGTATTTT. Protein sequence: CASSPRTGSTDTQYF.

The V call is TRBV19, the J call TRBJ2-6; D gene unclear. Germline assignment: CDR1 LNHDA and CDR2 SQIVND (reference sequence). The CDR3 contains 14 residues. V was pared by 1 base and J by 3 bases, with 4 bases between. The CDR3 reads CASSIGSGANVLTF. CDR3 nucleotide sequence: TGTGCCAGTAGTATAGGTAGTGGGGCCAACGTCCTGACTTTC.

The chain uses TRBV7-8 and TRBJ2-7, with 10 bases lining up with TRBD1. This CDR3 spans 15 amino acids. Germline V CDR1 and CDR2: SGHVS, FQNEAQ. V dropped 5 bases and J dropped 3; count of bases not matched to a gene: 7. Here the CDR3 reads CASSVGTGDIYEQYF. DNA for the CDR3: TGTGCCAGCAGCGTCGGGACAGGGGATATCTACGAGCAGTACTTC.

V is TRBV4-3 and J is TRBJ2-2, with no clear D. V was pared by 0 bases and J by 2 bases, with 7 bases between. CDR1 is LGHNA, CDR2 YSLEER, per germline. The CDR3 spans 15 residues. The CDR3, as DNA: TGCGCCAGCAGCCAAGATCTGAGAAACACCGGGGAGCTGTTTTTT. Its protein is CASSQDLRNTGELFF.

V and J are TRBV19 and TRBJ1-5; D is possibly TRBD1 (6 bases). CDR1 is LNHDA, CDR2 SQIVND, per germline (reference sequence). The V end was cut by 2 bases, the J end by 4 bases, with 9 bases between. This CDR3 has 14 residues. CDR3 sequence (DNA): TGTGCCAGTAGTATACAGGACAGTAATCAGCCCCAGCATTTT. This encodes CASSIQDSNQPQHF. The full variable domain, rest sourced from reference TRBV19 and TRBJ1-5, is DGGITQSPKYLFRKEGQNVTLSCEQNLNHDAMYWYRQDPGQGLRLIYYSQIVNDFQKGDIAEGYSVSREKKESFPLTVTSAQKNPTAFYLCASSIQDSNQPQHFGDGTRLSIL.

The chain recombines TRBV2 with TRBJ1-2; possible D gene TRBD1, 5 bases. The CDR3 consists of 13 residues. Per the germline V gene, CDR1 is SNHLY and CDR2 is FYNNEI. The ends were cut back, 5 bases at V and 1 base at J, with 8 bases in the middle. CDR3 protein: CASSQDSNYGYTF. The CDR3 nucleotides are TGTGCCAGCAGTCAAGACAGTAACTATGGCTACACCTTC.

Of note for this clone: A read error may account for a junction end that differs from germline. J is TRBJ1-1 and V is TRBV7-8, with TRBD1 as a possible D gene (6 bases). This CDR3 has 15 amino acids. The germline gives CDR1 SGHVS, CDR2 FQNEAQ. This CDR3 reads CVSSLGSRTASEAFF. CDR3 DNA sequence: TGTGTCAGCAGCCTCGGGTCGAGGACAGCTTCTGAAGCTTTCTTT.

V is TRBV7-9 and J is TRBJ2-1; 7 bases map to TRBD2. With 10 bases clipped from V and 1 base from J, the junction kept 16 bases outside the gene matches. The CDR3 length is 17 residues. Germline V gives CDR1 SEHNR, CDR2 FQNEAQ (reference sequence). CDR3 residues: CAIQTSSGLGSYNEQFF. CDR3 DNA: TGTGCCATTCAGACTAGCTCGGGCCTAGGGTCCTACAATGAGCAGTTCTTC.